The rows below give T cell receptor beta chains drawn from one sample of a study of post-analysis software for immune sequencing data. Via MiXCR, TCRdb re-called the PCR reads, giving one row per CDR3 protein. The table includes roughly 730,000 distinct CDR3 sequences, approximately 30% detected once. The sequenced sample consisted of blood. The receptors come from a girl aged 5-17 years with multiple sclerosis. Each CDR3 is given with its conserved first and last residue. Each record gives: V gene, J gene, clone size, D gene, CDR3 DNA, CDR3 protein. A D gene is named only where the DNA matches it firmly. The size entry is marked missing in some rows and otherwise reads once, few, many or a size class.

v_call: TRBV28
j_call: TRBJ2-6
clone_size: few
d_call: -
cdr3_nt: TGTGCCAGCCGATTCACTGGGGCCAACGTCCTGACTTTC
cdr3_aa: CASRFTGANVLTF

v_call: TRBV6-5
j_call: TRBJ2-7
clone_size: -
d_call: -
cdr3_nt: TGTGCCAGCAGTTACGCGCGGGCCTACGAGCAGTACTTC
cdr3_aa: CASSYARAYEQYF

v_call: TRBV20-1
j_call: TRBJ2-5
clone_size: -
d_call: -
cdr3_nt: TGCAGTGCTAGAATCGCTCGTTGGCAGGCGGAGACCCAGTACTTC
cdr3_aa: CSARIARWQAETQYF

v_call: TRBV5-1
j_call: TRBJ2-3
clone_size: -
d_call: TRBD1
cdr3_nt: TGCGCCAGCAGTGACAGGGCTTTCACAGATACGCAGTATTTT
cdr3_aa: CASSDRAFTDTQYF

v_call: TRBV28
j_call: TRBJ2-1
clone_size: -
d_call: -
cdr3_nt: TGTGCCAGCAGTTTCAAGTCCCGTCGGCAGTTCTTC
cdr3_aa: CASSFKSRRQFF

v_call: TRBV20-1
j_call: TRBJ1-5
clone_size: -
d_call: -
cdr3_nt: TGCAGTGCCACGGACGGAGGGCAGCCCCAGCATTTT
cdr3_aa: CSATDGGQPQHF

v_call: TRBV5-5
j_call: TRBJ1-2
clone_size: -
d_call: TRBD1
cdr3_nt: TGTGCCAGCAGCTTAGCAGGGACAGGGGGCCCCTATGGCTACACCTTC
cdr3_aa: CASSLAGTGGPYGYTF

v_call: TRBV29-1
j_call: TRBJ2-1
clone_size: few
d_call: TRBD1
cdr3_nt: TGCAGCGCCCGGACAGGGGACCCCAATGAGCAGTTCTTC
cdr3_aa: CSARTGDPNEQFF

v_call: TRBV6-5
j_call: TRBJ2-2
clone_size: -
d_call: -
cdr3_nt: TGTGCCAGCAGAAGAGGCGGGGGCGCGAACACCGGGGAGCTGTTTTTT
cdr3_aa: CASRRGGGANTGELFF

v_call: TRBV12-3/TRBV12-4
j_call: TRBJ2-1
clone_size: -
d_call: -
cdr3_nt: TGTGCCAGCAGTATTGGACTAACGCCTTCCTACAATGAGCAGTTCTTC
cdr3_aa: CASSIGLTPSYNEQFF

v_call: TRBV19
j_call: TRBJ2-1
clone_size: few
d_call: -
cdr3_nt: TGTGCCAGTAGCCCCTCCCCAGGGGCTGAGCAGTTCTTC
cdr3_aa: CASSPSPGAEQFF

v_call: TRBV6-2/TRBV6-3
j_call: TRBJ2-7
clone_size: few
d_call: TRBD1
cdr3_nt: TGTGCCAGCAGAAACACAGGGGGTGACTACGAGCAGTACTTC
cdr3_aa: CASRNTGGDYEQYF

v_call: TRBV6-5
j_call: TRBJ2-3
clone_size: -
d_call: TRBD2
cdr3_nt: TGTGCCAGCAGCGAGCCGGGACTAGCGGGAGGAGATACGCAGTATTTT
cdr3_aa: CASSEPGLAGGDTQYF

v_call: TRBV6-1
j_call: TRBJ2-2
clone_size: -
d_call: TRBD1
cdr3_nt: TGTGCCAGCAGTGCCGACAGGGGGGACACCGGGGAGCTGTTTTTT
cdr3_aa: CASSADRGDTGELFF

v_call: TRBV20-1
j_call: TRBJ2-1
clone_size: few
d_call: -
cdr3_nt: TGCAGTGCCCCGACGCAGCAAGACTCCTACAATGAGCAGTTCTTC
cdr3_aa: CSAPTQQDSYNEQFF

v_call: TRBV20-1
j_call: TRBJ1-2
clone_size: few
d_call: TRBD1
cdr3_nt: TGCAGTGCTAGAGCAGGACAGGGTCCTCTTGGCTACACCTTC
cdr3_aa: CSARAGQGPLGYTF

v_call: TRBV6-5
j_call: TRBJ2-4
clone_size: -
d_call: -
cdr3_nt: TGTGCCAGCAGTTACTCCCCACAGGGAGCCAAAAACATTCAGTACTTC
cdr3_aa: CASSYSPQGAKNIQYF

v_call: TRBV7-2
j_call: TRBJ2-3
clone_size: -
d_call: TRBD2
cdr3_nt: TGTGCCAGCAGCTTAGACTCCGGGAGGGCGCAGTATTTT
cdr3_aa: CASSLDSGRAQYF

v_call: TRBV29-1
j_call: TRBJ2-1
clone_size: -
d_call: -
cdr3_nt: TGCAGCGTTGAAGGGGGGGAACTGGGCTACAATGAGCAGTTCTTC
cdr3_aa: CSVEGGELGYNEQFF

v_call: TRBV6-2/TRBV6-3
j_call: TRBJ1-2
clone_size: -
d_call: -
cdr3_nt: TGTGCCGGGCCATGGACAGACAACTATGGCTACACCTTC
cdr3_aa: CAGPWTDNYGYTF

v_call: TRBV12-3/TRBV12-4
j_call: TRBJ2-1
clone_size: few
d_call: TRBD2
cdr3_nt: TGTGCCAGCAGGCTTGGGGCGGGGGGCCTTTTGTACAATGAGCAGTTCTTC
cdr3_aa: CASRLGAGGLLYNEQFF

v_call: TRBV29-1
j_call: TRBJ2-1
clone_size: many
d_call: TRBD2
cdr3_nt: TGCAGCGTCGAAAGCGGGAGGAGGTCCTACAATGAGCAGTTCTTC
cdr3_aa: CSVESGRRSYNEQFF

v_call: TRBV6-5
j_call: TRBJ1-2
clone_size: -
d_call: -
cdr3_nt: TGTGCCAGCAGTTACTCGTCGGGGATCCGGGGCTACACCTTC
cdr3_aa: CASSYSSGIRGYTF

v_call: TRBV7-2
j_call: TRBJ2-2
clone_size: -
d_call: -
cdr3_nt: TGTGCCAGCAGCCTTCGAAGAGGGGAGCTGTTTTTT
cdr3_aa: CASSLRRGELFF

v_call: TRBV20-1
j_call: TRBJ1-2
clone_size: few
d_call: -
cdr3_nt: TGCAGTGCTGAAGAGGGGATCGTTTATGGCTACACCTTC
cdr3_aa: CSAEEGIVYGYTF

v_call: TRBV12-3/TRBV12-4
j_call: TRBJ2-1
clone_size: few
d_call: -
cdr3_nt: TGTGCCAGCAGTTTCTTTGCGGGCTCCTACAATGAGCAGTTCTTC
cdr3_aa: CASSFFAGSYNEQFF

v_call: TRBV20-1
j_call: TRBJ1-2
clone_size: many
d_call: -
cdr3_nt: TGCAGTGCCTCAGTAGAGACAAGGAACTATGGCTACACCTTC
cdr3_aa: CSASVETRNYGYTF

v_call: TRBV18
j_call: TRBJ1-5
clone_size: -
d_call: TRBD1
cdr3_nt: TGTGCCAGCTCACCACCGGTCGGACAGGGGTTAGTCCATCAGCCCCAGCATTTT
cdr3_aa: CASSPPVGQGLVHQPQHF